Here is one TCR beta chain with its context. Antigen: not known. Germline V lookup: CDR1 SGHNT, CDR2 YYREEE (reference sequence). The V gene lost 0 bases and the J gene lost 4 bases, with 7 bases spanning the gap. The length of the CDR3 is 13 residues. This sample was taken from a study of CD8 T cells in Susac syndrome. Overall study findings and caveats: By the study's own acknowledgment, its TCR sequencing and HLA analysis included relatively few individuals.

CD8+ and CD4+ blood T cells underwent TCR beta sequencing. The RNA, roughly 0.45 to 1 ug, was put through reverse transcription using random hexamers. MiXCR, run by TCRdb on the immunoSEQ multiplex PCR reads, gives a single entry per CDR3 protein. The sample has approximately 190,000 distinct CDR3 sequences, approximately 94% seen once. The chain links TRBV5-4 to TRBJ1-2; D not certain. This clonotype originated in a human donor with Susac syndrome. The sequencing input was CD4+ T cells from PBMCs. CDR3 amino acids: CASSLDMPYGYTF. In DNA, the CDR3 is TGTGCCAGCAGCTTGGACATGCCCTATGGCTACACCTTC.